This T cell receptor (beta chain) was sequenced for a study of blood T cell repertoires in COVID-19. In the original processing: Cell counts per sample came from amplifying reference gene primers. Sequencing used immunoSEQ multiplex PCR; TCRdb keeps in-frame clones, though not all of them. From that table come the V and J calls and clone size; the DNA was used to work out D and trimming. The table shows around 60,000 clones, with about 88% occurring only once. CDR1 and CDR2 (germline): SGHAT, FQNNGV. The CDR3 has 14 residues. V lost 4 bases to trimming and J lost 4 bases, with 11 bases between them. V usage is TRBV11-2 and J usage is TRBJ1-3, with D possibly TRBD1 on 5 matching bases. The receptor was derived from an older man with acute or convalescent COVID-19. The sample was peripheral blood. The CDR3: CASSSGGFGNTIYF. CDR3 in DNA: TGTGCCAGCAGCTCCGGGGGGTTCGGAAACACCATATATTTT.